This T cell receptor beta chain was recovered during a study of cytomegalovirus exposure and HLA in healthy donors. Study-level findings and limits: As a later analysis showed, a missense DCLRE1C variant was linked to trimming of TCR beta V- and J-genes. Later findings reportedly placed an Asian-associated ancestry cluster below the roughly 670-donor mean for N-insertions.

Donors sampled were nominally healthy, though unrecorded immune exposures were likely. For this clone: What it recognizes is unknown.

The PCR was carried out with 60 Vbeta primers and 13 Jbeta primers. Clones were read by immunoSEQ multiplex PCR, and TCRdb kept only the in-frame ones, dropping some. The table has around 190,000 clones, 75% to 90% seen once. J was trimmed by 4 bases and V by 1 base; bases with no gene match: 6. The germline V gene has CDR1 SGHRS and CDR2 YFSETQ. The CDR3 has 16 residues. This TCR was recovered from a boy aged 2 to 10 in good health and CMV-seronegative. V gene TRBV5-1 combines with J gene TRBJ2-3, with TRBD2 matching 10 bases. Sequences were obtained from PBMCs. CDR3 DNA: TGCGCCAGCAGCTTGTTCCTAGCGGGAGAGGCAGATACGCAGTATTTT. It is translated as CASSLFLAGEADTQYF.